The 8 T cell receptor beta chains below were found in one sample sequenced in a study of early T cells in non-severe SARS-CoV-2 infection. TCRdb redid the calling of the 5' RACE reads with MiXCR, one entry per CDR3 protein. The repertoire has about 87,000 distinct CDR3 sequences, around 13% of them found once; the top ten carry roughly 6.5%. The material sequenced was whole blood. These receptors all come from an adult who was a healthcare worker with PCR-confirmed SARS-CoV-2 infection or an uninfected control (not recorded which).

This clonotype was recorded a few times. The chain combines TRBV11-1 with TRBJ2-2; TRBD1 might be the D (5 bases). V lost 7 bases and J lost 7, with 13 bases in between. The CDR3 extends over 13 amino acids. Germline-derived CDR1 and CDR2 are SGHAT and FQDESV (reference sequence). CDR3 bases: TGTGCCAGCAACTCAGGGTTTGGCGGGGAGCTGTTTTTT. Its protein is CASNSGFGGELFF.

With respect to this clonotype: Sequence at one end of the junction differs from germline and may be a read error. The chain carries TRBV6-2 or TRBV6-3 and TRBJ2-6; D remains ambiguous. CDR1 and CDR2 from the germline V gene are MNHEY and SVGEGT. CDR3 length equals 14 residues. This CDR3 is CVSIKSSGANVLTF. DNA of the CDR3: TGTGTCAGCATAAAGAGCTCTGGGGCCAACGTCCTGACTTTC.

This clonotype turned up a few times. V usage is TRBV29-1 and J usage is TRBJ2-1; 12 bases are shared with TRBD1. The CDR3 extends over 15 amino acids. Germline lookup yields CDR1 SQVTM and CDR2 ANQGSEA. For the CDR3, the DNA is TGCAGTGAATACCCGGGACAGGGGGCGCCTAATGAGCAGTTCTTC. Translation gives CSEYPGQGAPNEQFF.

This clonotype was seen more than once but under ten times. Here the CDR3 reads CASSLGVTATGLGSPLHF. The CDR3 coding sequence is TGTGCCAGCAGCTTAGGAGTTACGGCGACAGGGCTTGGGTCACCCCTCCACTTT. The genes are TRBV7-9 and TRBJ1-6, with 7 bases identical to TRBD1. V gave up 1 base and J gave up 10 bases; unmatched junction bases: 16. Germline-derived CDR1 and CDR2 are SEHNR and FQNEAQ (reference sequence). The CDR3 covers 18 residues.

In its sample, this clonotype was seen many times. The chain couples TRBV28 to TRBJ2-3; D is perhaps TRBD2 (5 bases). The V gene's germline CDR1 is MDHEN and CDR2 SYDVKM. The V end lost 3 bases, the J end lost 6 bases, and 13 bases lay between the germline ends. There are 14 residues in the CDR3. The CDR3 sequence is CASSLGTGSDTQYF. DNA for the CDR3: TGTGCCAGCAGTTTGGGTACGGGGTCTGATACGCAGTATTTT.

The CDR3 DNA is TGCGCCAGCAGTGAGTCGGGTTTTGGCCCCACAGATACGCAGTATTTT. Translated: CASSESGFGPTDTQYF. The chain employs TRBV10-2 and TRBJ2-3, with D unclear. Germline CDR1 WSHSY, CDR2 SAAADI. V dropped 0 bases and J dropped 2 bases, with 12 bases sitting between them. The CDR3 length is 16 residues.

Written as DNA, the CDR3 is TGTGCCAGCAGTTTACCCGGGACTTCCAATGAGCAGTTCTTC. Its translation: CASSLPGTSNEQFF. This rearrangement joins TRBV28 to TRBJ2-1; TRBD2 might be the D (6 bases). CDR1 and CDR2 (germline): MDHEN, SYDVKM. V was trimmed by 2 bases and J by 6 bases, leaving 11 bases between them. The CDR3 length is 14 residues.

The rearrangement joins TRBV7-8 to TRBJ2-1; weak D call: TRBD1 (6 bases). Germline assignment: CDR1 SGHVS and CDR2 FQNEAQ. V was shortened by 3 bases and J by 4 bases, with 19 bases between the two germline ends. CDR3 length equals 17 residues. The CDR3 DNA reads TGTGCCAGCAGCTTTCAGGGGAGAGGTATCGAGTACAATGAGCAGTTCTTC. Translation gives CASSFQGRGIEYNEQFF.